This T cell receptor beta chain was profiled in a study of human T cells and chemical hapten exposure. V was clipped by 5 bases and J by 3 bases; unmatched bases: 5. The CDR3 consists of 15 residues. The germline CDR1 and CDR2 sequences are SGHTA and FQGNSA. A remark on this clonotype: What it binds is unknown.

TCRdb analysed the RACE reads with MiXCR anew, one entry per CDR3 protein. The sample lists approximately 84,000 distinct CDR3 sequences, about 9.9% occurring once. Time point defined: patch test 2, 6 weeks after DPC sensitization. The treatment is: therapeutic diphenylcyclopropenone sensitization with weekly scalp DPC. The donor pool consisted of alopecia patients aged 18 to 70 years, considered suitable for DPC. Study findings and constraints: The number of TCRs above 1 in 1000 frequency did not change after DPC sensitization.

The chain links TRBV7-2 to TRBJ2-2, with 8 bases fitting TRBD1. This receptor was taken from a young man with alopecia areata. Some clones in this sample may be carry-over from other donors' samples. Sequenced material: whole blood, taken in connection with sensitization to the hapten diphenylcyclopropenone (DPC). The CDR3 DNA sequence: TGTGCCAGCAGCCCGACAGGGGCTGACACCGGGGAGCTGTTTTTT. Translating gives CASSPTGADTGELFF.